The 18 T cell receptor beta chains below all came from one sample that was sequenced in a study of T-cell reconstitution after alpha-beta-depleted transplantation in children. TCRbeta library construction was performed incorporating unique molecular identifiers. A single record per CDR3 protein comes from TCRdb applying MiXCR to the PCR reads. Of some 48,000 distinct CDR3 sequences listed, 5% to 6.5% are singletons. The sample was PBMCs, mostly from graft donor cells, taken 60 days after TCRalphabeta/CD19-depleted stem cell transplant. These receptors all stem from a female patient aged 2-15 years who had a stem cell transplant for aplastic anemia, so the T cells may come from the graft donor.

This clonotype was seen repeatedly, ten times or more. The J gene is TRBJ2-7, the V gene TRBV7-9, with D maybe TRBD1 (5 bases). V shed 5 bases and J shed 1 base, with 9 bases lying between them. Germline CDR1 is SEHNR and CDR2 is FQNEAQ (reference sequence). This CDR3 region has 13 residues. Written as DNA, the CDR3 is TGTGCCAGCAGCCATCAGGGTTCCTACGAGCAGTACTTC. It codes for CASSHQGSYEQYF.

This clonotype was recorded many times. V is TRBV2 and J is TRBJ2-5, with D perhaps matching TRBD2 (5 bases). Trimming removed 9 bases from V and 1 base from J, with 9 bases in between. Germline V gene lookup returns CDR1 SNHLY and CDR2 FYNNEI. This CDR3 region has 12 residues. This chain's CDR3 is CASGRVQETQYF. In DNA, the CDR3 is TGTGCCAGTGGGCGGGTCCAAGAGACCCAGTACTTC. Full variable domain (missing parts from reference TRBV2 and TRBJ2-5): EPEVTQTPSHQVTQMGQEVILRCVPISNHLYFYWYRQILGQKVEFLVSFYNNEISEKSEIFDDQFSVERPDGSNFTLKIRSTKLEDSAMYFCASGRVQETQYFGPGTRLLVL.

There are many counts of this clonotype. V is TRBV21-1 and J is TRBJ1-1. TRBV21-1 is shown as a pseudogene. The CDR3 runs 15 residues. In DNA form, the CDR3 reads TGTGCCAGCAGCAAAGAGGAGTGCCACTCCGGCAAAGCTTTCTTT. Translation gives CASSKEECHSGKAFF.

V gene TRBV28 combines with J gene TRBJ1-1, with a weak D call TRBD1 (5 bases). Germline V gene lookup returns CDR1 MDHEN and CDR2 SYDVKM. V was cut by 10 bases and J by 1 base, with 13 bases left in between. The CDR3 has 13 amino acids. This CDR3 reads CATPSGGNTEAFF. The CDR3 DNA reads as TGTGCCACCCCCTCCGGGGGGAACACTGAAGCTTTCTTT.

This clonotype was seen ten or more times. This rearrangement joins TRBV20-1 to TRBJ1-1; 9 bases agree with TRBD1. Germline loops: CDR1 DFQATT, CDR2 SNEGSKA (reference sequence). Trimming removed 1 base from V and 1 base from J; junction bases left unmatched: 4. This CDR3 has 15 residues. CDR3 in DNA: TGCAGTGCTAGAGCCGCGGACAGGGGGAACACTGAAGCTTTCTTT. It is translated as CSARAADRGNTEAFF.

This chain links TRBV20-1 with TRBJ2-3; no firm D call. The CDR3 is made up of 16 amino acids. Germline lookup yields CDR1 DFQATT and CDR2 SNEGSKA (reference sequence). Trimming pared 1 base from V and 1 base from J, leaving 15 bases between. The chain's CDR3 is CSARGGSAWGTDTQYF. CDR3 sequence (DNA): TGCAGTGCTAGAGGAGGCTCAGCCTGGGGCACAGATACGCAGTATTTT.

The chain uses TRBV7-6 and TRBJ2-5, with 11 bases fitting TRBD1. Germline CDR1 SGHVS, CDR2 FNYEAQ. V trimming: 6 bases; J trimming: 1 base; junction bases outside the gene matches: 7. The length of the CDR3 is 16 residues. The chain's CDR3 is CASRMDRGLPQETQYF. DNA for the CDR3: TGTGCCAGCAGAATGGACAGGGGGCTTCCCCAAGAGACCCAGTACTTC.

This clonotype came up many times. The chain uses TRBV5-1 and TRBJ2-3, with D perhaps given as TRBD1 or TRBD2 (5 bases each). The V end lost 0 bases, the J end lost 4 bases, and 15 bases lay between the germline ends. The germline V gene has CDR1 SGHRS and CDR2 YFSETQ. The CDR3 loop spans 16 amino acids. The CDR3 loop reads CASSLGTPGPADTQYF. For the CDR3, the DNA is TGCGCCAGCAGCTTGGGGACGCCGGGACCCGCAGATACGCAGTATTTT.

This clonotype has ten or more counts. The chain joins TRBV11-2 to TRBJ2-7; D is undetermined. Germline lookup yields CDR1 SGHAT and CDR2 FQNNGV. Trimming left V 8 bases short and J 2 bases short, with 7 bases between. This CDR3 spans 11 amino acids. This CDR3 reads CASELTYEQYF. The CDR3 nucleotides are TGTGCCAGCGAGCTCACCTACGAGCAGTACTTC.

In its sample, this clonotype was seen a few times. The chain joins TRBV5-1 to TRBJ2-7; 7 bases map to TRBD2. Trimming took 1 base from V and 3 from J; bases not matched to a gene: 4. This CDR3 has 14 amino acids. Germline assignment: CDR1 SGHRS and CDR2 YFSETQ. CDR3 in amino acids: CASSLMGEGYEQYF. The CDR3 DNA sequence: TGCGCCAGCAGCTTGATGGGGGAGGGCTACGAGCAGTACTTC. Full variable domain (rest looked up from reference TRBV5-1 and TRBJ2-7): KAGVTQTPRYLIKTRGQQVTLSCSPISGHRSVSWYQQTPGQGLQFLFEYFSETQRNKGNFPGRFSGRQFSNSRSEMNVSTLELGDSALYLCASSLMGEGYEQYFGPGTRLTVT.

On this clonotype: A much larger clone differs from this one at a single base, so this may be a read error. The chain uses TRBV20-1 and TRBJ2-1, with no clear D. The germline gives CDR1 DFQATT, CDR2 SNEGSKA (reference sequence). The CDR3 runs 11 residues. The CDR3 DNA is TGCAGCGTCGTAGAGCCAAGTGAGCAGTTCTTC. Translating gives CSVVEPSEQFF.

This clonotype was picked up one time. One base away lies a much larger clone, so this may be a sequencing read error. The chain links TRBV12-3 or TRBV12-4 to TRBJ2-4, with D perhaps given as TRBD1 or TRBD2 (5 bases each). CDR3 length equals 13 residues. In nucleotides, the CDR3 is TGTGCCAGCAGCCAGGGAGCCAAACACATTCAGTACTTC. Translation: CASSQGAKHIQYF.

The V gene is TRBV19, the J gene TRBJ2-7; a weak D match, TRBD2 (6 bases). Germline CDR1 LNHDA, CDR2 SQIVND (reference sequence). The V end lost 3 bases, the J end lost 6 bases, and 12 bases lay between the germline ends. CDR3 length: 13 residues. The chain's CDR3 is CASSIVGEAEQYF. The CDR3 DNA sequence: TGTGCCAGTAGTATCGTCGGGGAGGCCGAGCAGTACTTC. Using reference TRBV19 and TRBJ2-7 for the parts outside the CDR3, the full variable domain is DGGITQSPKYLFRKEGQNVTLSCEQNLNHDAMYWYRQDPGQGLRLIYYSQIVNDFQKGDIAEGYSVSREKKESFPLTVTSAQKNPTAFYLCASSIVGEAEQYFGPGTRLTVT.

This clonotype was counted at least ten times. This chain joins TRBV20-1 and TRBJ2-7; D gene unclear. The CDR3 sequence is 13 residues long. CDR1 and CDR2 (germline): DFQATT, SNEGSKA (reference sequence). Trimming cost V 2 bases and J 1 base, with 9 bases left between them. The CDR3 region has the DNA TGCAGTGCTAGATCGGGCTTTTCCTACGAGCAGTACTTC. Residues: CSARSGFSYEQYF.

This clonotype was seen a handful of times. The rearrangement joins TRBV11-2 to TRBJ2-3; 15 bases map to TRBD2. The CDR3 consists of 17 residues. V lost 2 bases and J lost 6; bases outside the gene matches: 6. Germline CDR1 SGHAT, CDR2 FQNNGV. The CDR3 is CASSLRTSGRDRDTQYF. Written as DNA, the CDR3 is TGTGCCAGCAGCTTACGGACTAGCGGGAGGGATAGGGATACGCAGTATTTT.

This clonotype occurred many times. V usage is TRBV28 and J usage is TRBJ2-1, with 7 bases fitting TRBD1. The CDR3 extends over 15 amino acids. Germline lookup yields CDR1 MDHEN and CDR2 SYDVKM. The V segment lost 6 bases and the J segment 5 bases; nucleotides outside the gene matches: 10. CDR3: CASSLKTGSDNEQFF. CDR3 DNA: TGTGCCAGCAGCCTAAAGACAGGGAGCGACAATGAGCAGTTCTTC. Looking up the rest from reference TRBV28 and TRBJ2-1 gives the full variable domain: DVKVTQSSRYLVKRTGEKVFLECVQDMDHENMFWYRQDPGLGLRLIYFSYDVKMKEKGDIPEGYSVSREKKERFSLILESASTNQTSMYLCASSLKTGSDNEQFFGPGTRLTVL.

This clonotype has a count of ten or more. The chain links TRBV21-1 to TRBJ2-1; TRBD2, the table's D call, lacks a check against the DNA. TRBV21-1 is a pseudogene locus. The CDR3 is made up of 16 amino acids. This CDR3 is CASSKTSGITYNEQFF. CDR3 sequence (DNA): TGTGCCAGCAGCAAAACTAGCGGGATTACCTACAATGAGCAGTTCTTC.

This clonotype was seen at least ten times. The chain combines TRBV12-3 or TRBV12-4 with TRBJ2-7; TRBD1 might be the D (5 bases). CDR3 length equals 14 residues. Trimming left V 4 bases short and J 6 bases short, with 16 bases between. The CDR3 loop reads CASSSATGWGEQYF. The CDR3 DNA sequence: TGTGCCAGCAGTTCCGCAACAGGATGGGGCGAGCAGTACTTC.